Here is one TCR beta chain with its context. TCRdb's table, derived via immunoSEQ multiplex PCR, lists solely in-frame clones and lacks some. This table has approximately 2.3 million clones, over 85% appearing once. This sample is part of a study of shared clonotypes between healthy human individuals. CDR1 is SGHTA, CDR2 FQGNSA, per germline. V lost 6 bases and J lost 7; bases outside the gene matches: 9. The CDR3 is made up of 16 amino acids. The donors, all of them Caucasian adults, lived in Nashville, Tennessee. Sequencing was performed on naive CD4+ T cells from PBMCs. Subset described: CD45RA+ positively selected. V usage is TRBV7-2 and J usage is TRBJ2-1, with 13 nucleotides matching TRBD2. This TCR was sampled from a man between 18 and 29 years old in good health. Some clones in this sample may be carry-over from other donors' samples. The CDR3 sequence: CASSKTGLAGTNEQFF. The CDR3 DNA follows: TGTGCCAGCAGTAAGACGGGACTAGCGGGAACGAATGAGCAGTTCTTC. The full variable domain, with the rest looked up from reference TRBV7-2 and TRBJ2-1, is GAGVSQSPSNKVTEKGKDVELRCDPISGHTALYWYRQSLGQGLEFLIYFQGNSAPDKSGLPSDRFSAERTGGSVSTLTIQRTQQEDSAVYLCASSKTGLAGTNEQFFGPGTRLTVL.